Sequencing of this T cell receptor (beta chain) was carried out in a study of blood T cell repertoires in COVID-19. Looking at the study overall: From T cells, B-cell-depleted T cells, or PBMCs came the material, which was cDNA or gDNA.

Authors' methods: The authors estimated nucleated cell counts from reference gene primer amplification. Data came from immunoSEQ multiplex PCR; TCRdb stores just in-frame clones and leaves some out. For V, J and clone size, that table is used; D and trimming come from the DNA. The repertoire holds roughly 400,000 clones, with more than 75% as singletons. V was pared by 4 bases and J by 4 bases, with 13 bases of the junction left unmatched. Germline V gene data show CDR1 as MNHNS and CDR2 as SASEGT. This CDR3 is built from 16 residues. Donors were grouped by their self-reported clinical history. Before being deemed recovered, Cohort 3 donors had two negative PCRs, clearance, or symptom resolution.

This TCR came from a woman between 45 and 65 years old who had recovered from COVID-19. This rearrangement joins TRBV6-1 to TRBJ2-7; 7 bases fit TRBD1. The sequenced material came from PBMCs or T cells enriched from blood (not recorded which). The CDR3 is CASSARTGLSLYEQYF. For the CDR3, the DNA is TGTGCCAGCAGTGCCCGGACAGGTCTGTCCTTATACGAGCAGTACTTC.